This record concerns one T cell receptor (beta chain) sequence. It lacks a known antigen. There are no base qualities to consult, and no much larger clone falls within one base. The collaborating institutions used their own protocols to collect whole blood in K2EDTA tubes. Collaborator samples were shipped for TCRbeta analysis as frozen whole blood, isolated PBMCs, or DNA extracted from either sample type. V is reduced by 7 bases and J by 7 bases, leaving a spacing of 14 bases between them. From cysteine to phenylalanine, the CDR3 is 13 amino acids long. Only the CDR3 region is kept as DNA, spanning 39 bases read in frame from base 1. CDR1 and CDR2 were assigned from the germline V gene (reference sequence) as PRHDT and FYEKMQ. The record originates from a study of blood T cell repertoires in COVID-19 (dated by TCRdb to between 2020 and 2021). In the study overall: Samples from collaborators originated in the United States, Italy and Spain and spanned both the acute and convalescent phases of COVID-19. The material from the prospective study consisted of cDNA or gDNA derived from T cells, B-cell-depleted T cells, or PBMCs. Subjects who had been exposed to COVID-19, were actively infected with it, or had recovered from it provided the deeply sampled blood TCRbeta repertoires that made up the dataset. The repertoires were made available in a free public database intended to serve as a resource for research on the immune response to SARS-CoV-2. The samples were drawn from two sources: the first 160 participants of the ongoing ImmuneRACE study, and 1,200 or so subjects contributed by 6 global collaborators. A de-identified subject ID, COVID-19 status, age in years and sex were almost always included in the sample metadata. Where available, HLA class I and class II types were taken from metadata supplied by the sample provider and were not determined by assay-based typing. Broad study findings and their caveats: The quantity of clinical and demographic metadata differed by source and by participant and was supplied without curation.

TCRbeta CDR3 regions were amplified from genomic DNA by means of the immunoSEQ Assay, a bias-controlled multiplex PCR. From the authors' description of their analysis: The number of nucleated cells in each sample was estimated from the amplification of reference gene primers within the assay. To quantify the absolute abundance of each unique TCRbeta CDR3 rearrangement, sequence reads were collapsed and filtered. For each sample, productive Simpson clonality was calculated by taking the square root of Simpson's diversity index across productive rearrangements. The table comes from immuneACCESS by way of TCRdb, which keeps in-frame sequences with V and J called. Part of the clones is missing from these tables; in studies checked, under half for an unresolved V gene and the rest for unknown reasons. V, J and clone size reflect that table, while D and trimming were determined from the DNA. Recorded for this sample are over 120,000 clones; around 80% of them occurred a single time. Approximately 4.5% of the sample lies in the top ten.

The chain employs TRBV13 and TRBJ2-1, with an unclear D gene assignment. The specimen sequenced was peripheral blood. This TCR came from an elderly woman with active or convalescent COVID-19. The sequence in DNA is TGTGCCAGCAACACTAATCTAGTAAATGAGCAGTTCTTC. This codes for CASNTNLVNEQFF.